What follows are 10 T cell receptor beta chains derived from one specimen sequenced in a study of blood T cells in healthy people across ages. A sample-barcoded 5' primer and a J-beta primer mix were used in a second PCR of roughly 7 to 11 cycles. TCRdb itself ran the 5' RACE reads through MiXCR, one entry per CDR3 protein. The sample has hundreds of thousands of distinct CDR3 sequences; under 25% are singletons. The sample taken for sequencing was blood. The receptors derive from an older man in good health.

The rearrangement uses TRBV20-1 and TRBJ2-1, with TRBD2 matching 8 bases. V lost 6 bases and J lost 0; bases outside the gene matches: 7. Germline CDR1 is DFQATT and CDR2 is SNEGSKA (reference sequence). This CDR3 is 15 amino acids long. Here the CDR3 DNA reads TGCAGTGCAAGACTAGCGCCGAGCTCCTACAATGAGCAGTTCTTC. Translation gives CSARLAPSSYNEQFF.

This clonotype was found a few times. Relative to the germline gene, one junction end is altered; a read error may explain this. The chain has TRBV20-1 and TRBJ2-3, with D tentatively TRBD1 (6 bases). The CDR3 spans 12 residues. CDR1 and CDR2 (germline): DFQATT, SNEGSKA (reference sequence). CDR3 in DNA: TGCAGTGCTACTCGGGCGACAGGTACGCAGTATTTT. The encoded protein is CSATRATGTQYF.

This clonotype was counted only a few times. The chain is built from TRBV10-3 and TRBJ2-3; 9 nucleotides line up with TRBD1. Per germline, CDR1 ENHRY and CDR2 SYGVKD. This CDR3 contains 15 residues. Trimming removed 4 bases from V and 6 bases from J; junction bases left unmatched: 8. The DNA for the CDR3 is TGTGCCATCAGTGTCCCGGGACAGGGTGCGGATACGCAGTATTTT. This translates into CAISVPGQGADTQYF.

The V call is TRBV5-1, the J call TRBJ2-3; no clear D gene. CDR1 and CDR2 from the germline V gene are SGHRS and YFSETQ. The CDR3 spans 15 residues. Trimming pared 4 bases from V and 2 bases from J, leaving 14 bases between. CDR3: CASSGQSTITDTQYF. CDR3 DNA sequence: TGCGCCAGCAGCGGTCAGTCCACGATCACAGATACGCAGTATTTT.

This clonotype was observed a handful of times. The genes are TRBV7-2 and TRBJ2-2; 12 positions match TRBD2. The CDR3 covers 15 residues. V shed 5 bases and J 6 bases; nucleotides not matched to a gene: 4. The germline gives CDR1 SGHTA, CDR2 FQGNSA. In DNA, the CDR3 is TGTGCCAGCAGCGCTAGCGGGAGGGCCCCCGGGGAGCTGTTTTTT. Translation: CASSASGRAPGELFF.

The table lists this clonotype with a few counts. The V call is TRBV12-3 or TRBV12-4, the J call TRBJ1-4, with 9 bases aligning to TRBD1. V lost 4 bases, J lost 7 bases, and 4 bases stayed unmatched. The CDR3 length is 14 residues. CDR3: CASSSGQGLEKLFF. CDR3 coding DNA: TGTGCCAGCAGTTCGGGACAGGGTCTTGAAAAACTGTTTTTT.

The J gene is TRBJ2-7, the V gene TRBV14, with 9 bases aligning to TRBD1. The trim removed 4 bases at V and 0 bases at J, leaving 4 bases unmatched. This CDR3 has 15 amino acids. The V gene's germline CDR1 is SGHDN and CDR2 FVKESK. CDR3 nucleotide sequence: TGTGCCAGCAGCCGGACGGGACAGGGCTCCTACGAGCAGTACTTC. Residues: CASSRTGQGSYEQYF.

This clonotype occurred a few times. Being one base from a much bigger clone, this may be a read error. V is TRBV28 and J is TRBJ1-1; the D is unclear. V was pared by 6 bases and J by 1 base, with 3 bases between. The CDR3 contains 11 residues. Germline values: CDR1 MDHEN, CDR2 SYDVKM. DNA of the CDR3: TGTGCCAGCAGCTGGAACACTGAAGCTTTCTTT. Its translation: CASSWNTEAFF.

This clonotype was seen a few times. The rearrangement links TRBV3-1 to TRBJ2-3; 7 nucleotides match TRBD2. After removal of 1 base from V and 4 bases from J, the junction contained 8 bases not matched to a gene. The CDR3 extends over 16 amino acids. Germline V CDR1 and CDR2: LGHDT, YNNKEL (reference sequence). The CDR3 here is CASSQVSSGLSDTQYF. The CDR3 coding sequence is TGTGCCAGCAGCCAAGTTAGTAGCGGGTTATCAGATACGCAGTATTTT.

The table lists this clonotype with a count of one. This chain connects TRBV9 to TRBJ2-5, with TRBD1 matching 7 bases. Germline V gives CDR1 SGDLS, CDR2 YYNGEE. V was pared by 2 bases and J by 5 bases, with 6 bases of the junction left unmatched. This CDR3 has 14 residues. CDR3 in DNA: TGTGCCAGCAGCGTGACAGGGACCGGGGAGACCCAGTACTTC. Its translation: CASSVTGTGETQYF.